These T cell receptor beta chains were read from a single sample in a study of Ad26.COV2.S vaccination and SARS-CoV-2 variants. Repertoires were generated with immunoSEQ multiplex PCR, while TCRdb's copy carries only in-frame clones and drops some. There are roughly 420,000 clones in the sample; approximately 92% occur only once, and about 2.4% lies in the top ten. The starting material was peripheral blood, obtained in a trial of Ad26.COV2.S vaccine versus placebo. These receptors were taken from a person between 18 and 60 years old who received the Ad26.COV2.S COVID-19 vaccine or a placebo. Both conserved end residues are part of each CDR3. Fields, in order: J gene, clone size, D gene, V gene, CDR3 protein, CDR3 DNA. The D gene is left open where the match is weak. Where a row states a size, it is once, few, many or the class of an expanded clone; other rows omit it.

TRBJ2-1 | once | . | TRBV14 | CASSQDRVNEQFF | TGTGCCAGCAGCCAAGATAGGGTCAATGAGCAGTTCTTC
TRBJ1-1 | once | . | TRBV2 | CASSFLGGGNTEAFF | TGTGCCAGCAGTTTTTTAGGAGGGGGGAACACTGAAGCTTTCTTT
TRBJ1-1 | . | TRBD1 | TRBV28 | CASSSPTGRDAEAFF | TGTGCCAGCAGTTCCCCGACAGGGAGGGACGCTGAAGCTTTCTTT
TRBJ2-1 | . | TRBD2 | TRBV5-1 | CASTNGLAGSYNEQFF | TGCGCCAGCACCAATGGACTAGCGGGAAGCTACAATGAGCAGTTCTTC
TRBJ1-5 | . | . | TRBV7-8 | CASSFGRVNQPQHF | TGTGCCAGCAGCTTCGGCAGGGTTAATCAGCCCCAGCATTTT
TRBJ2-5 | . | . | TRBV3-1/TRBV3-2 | CASSQDTAGETQYF | TGTGCCAGCAGCCAAGATACGGCAGGAGAGACCCAGTACTTC
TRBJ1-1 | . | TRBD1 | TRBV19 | CASSIGTGDTEAFF | TGTGCCAGTAGTATTGGGACAGGGGACACTGAAGCTTTCTTT
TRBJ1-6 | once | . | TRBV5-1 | CASSLVGSRYNSPLHF | TGCGCCAGCAGCTTGGTCGGGTCTCGGTATAATTCACCCCTCCACTTT
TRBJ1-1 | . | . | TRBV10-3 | CAISESREGRVEAFF | TGTGCCATCAGTGAGTCCAGGGAGGGAAGGGTTGAAGCTTTCTTT
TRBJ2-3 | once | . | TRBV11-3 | CASSLDHGVTDTQYF | TGTGCCAGCAGCTTAGATCACGGGGTCACAGATACGCAGTATTTT
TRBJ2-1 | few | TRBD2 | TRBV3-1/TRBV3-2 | CASSFSGPYNEQFF | TGTGCCAGCAGCTTTAGCGGGCCTTACAATGAGCAGTTCTTC
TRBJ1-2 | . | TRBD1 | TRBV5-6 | CASSAGTGDAGYTF | TGTGCCAGCAGCGCCGGGACAGGGGACGCTGGCTACACCTTC
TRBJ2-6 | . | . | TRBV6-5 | CASSYGVGANVLTF | TGTGCCAGCAGTTACGGGGTTGGGGCCAACGTCCTGACTTTC
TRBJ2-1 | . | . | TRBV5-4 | CASSLGTAGEQFF | TGTGCCAGCAGCTTGGGAACCGCGGGGGAGCAGTTCTTC
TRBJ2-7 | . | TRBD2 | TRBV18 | CASSLSGSGGPYEQYF | TGTGCCAGCTCACTGTCGGGGAGCGGGGGTCCCTACGAGCAGTACTTC
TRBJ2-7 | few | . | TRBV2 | CASSETGNEQYF | TGTGCCAGCAGTGAGACCGGGAACGAGCAGTACTTC
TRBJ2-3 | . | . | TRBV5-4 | CASSSPGPSTDTQYF | TGTGCCAGCAGCAGCCCGGGACCCAGCACAGATACGCAGTATTTT
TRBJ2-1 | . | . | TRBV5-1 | CASSLATISSSYNEQFF | TGCGCCAGCAGCTTGGCCACAATCTCGAGCTCCTACAATGAGCAGTTCTTC
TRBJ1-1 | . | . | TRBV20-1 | CSASGGEYAEAFF | TGCAGTGCTAGTGGGGGGGAATACGCTGAAGCTTTCTTT
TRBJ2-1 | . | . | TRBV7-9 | CASSSRPGTPTYNEQFF | TGTGCCAGCAGCTCCCGCCCCGGGACACCTACCTACAATGAGCAGTTCTTC
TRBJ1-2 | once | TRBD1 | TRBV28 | CASSLGDSSFSNYGYTF | TGTGCCAGCAGTTTGGGGGACAGTTCTTTCTCTAACTATGGCTACACCTTC
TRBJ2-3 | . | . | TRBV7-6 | CASSLEGRGNTQYF | TGTGCCAGCAGCTTAGAGGGCAGGGGAAATACGCAGTATTTT
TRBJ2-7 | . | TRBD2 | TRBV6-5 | CASTPSGGPYEQYF | TGTGCCAGCACCCCGAGCGGGGGGCCCTACGAGCAGTACTTC
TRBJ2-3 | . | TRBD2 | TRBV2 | CASSVAGVRTDTQYF | TGTGCCAGCAGCGTAGCGGGAGTAAGAACAGATACGCAGTATTTT
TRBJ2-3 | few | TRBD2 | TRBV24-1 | CATSDPTRTSGGDTQYF | TGTGCCACCAGTGACCCAACTCGGACTAGCGGAGGGGATACGCAGTATTTT
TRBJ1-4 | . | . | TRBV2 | CATQGLNEKLFF | TGTGCCACACAGGGACTTAATGAAAAACTGTTTTTT
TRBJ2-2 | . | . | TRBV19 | CASRATSRRRATGTTGELFF | TGTGCCAGTAGGGCCACGAGCAGGAGAAGGGCCACGGGGACCACCGGGGAGCTGTTTTTT
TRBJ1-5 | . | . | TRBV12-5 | CASGLMAGNQPQHF | TGTGCTAGTGGTTTGATGGCGGGGAATCAGCCCCAGCATTTT
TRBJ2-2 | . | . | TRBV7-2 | CASSFAAGTNTGELFF | TGTGCCAGCAGCTTTGCGGCGGGGACGAACACCGGGGAGCTGTTTTTT
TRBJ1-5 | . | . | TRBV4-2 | CASSQDGGRLNQPQHF | TGTGCCAGCAGCCAAGACGGTGGGCGGCTCAATCAGCCCCAGCATTTT
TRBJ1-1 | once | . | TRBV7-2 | CASSLAQGRGAFF | TGTGCCAGCAGCTTAGCGCAGGGCCGGGGCGCTTTCTTT
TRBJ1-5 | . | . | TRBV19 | CASSISVRGVQPQHF | TGTGCCAGTAGTATAAGCGTCCGCGGGGTTCAGCCCCAGCATTTT
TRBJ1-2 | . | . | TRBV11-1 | CASSLYRGYGYTF | TGTGCCAGCAGCTTATACCGAGGGTATGGCTACACCTTC
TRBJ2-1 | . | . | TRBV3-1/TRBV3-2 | CASSPWDRDNEQFF | TGTGCCAGCAGCCCCTGGGACCGTGACAATGAGCAGTTCTTC
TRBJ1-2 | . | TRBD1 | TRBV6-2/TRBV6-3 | CASSDTTGAGGYTF | TGTGCCAGCAGTGATACCACAGGGGCCGGTGGCTACACCTTC
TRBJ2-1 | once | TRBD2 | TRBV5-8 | CASSRGLAGGPMQFF | TGTGCCAGCAGCCGGGGCCTAGCGGGGGGGCCAATGCAGTTCTTC
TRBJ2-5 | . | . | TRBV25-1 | CASSDHGRGDQETQYF | TGTGCCAGCAGTGATCACGGCAGGGGAGACCAAGAGACCCAGTACTTC
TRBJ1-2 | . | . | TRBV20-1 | CSASGHGGLSNYGYTF | TGCAGTGCTAGTGGCCATGGGGGACTATCTAACTATGGCTACACCTTC
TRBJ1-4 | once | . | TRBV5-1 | CASSLGVPTEKLFF | TGCGCCAGCAGCTTGGGTGTCCCTACCGAAAAACTGTTTTTT
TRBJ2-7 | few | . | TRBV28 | CASSPPPSHEQYF | TGTGCCAGCAGTCCACCGCCGAGCCACGAGCAGTACTTC
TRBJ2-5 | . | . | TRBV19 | CASSIEGGGERQETQYF | TGTGCCAGTAGTATCGAAGGGGGCGGGGAACGGCAAGAGACCCAGTACTTC
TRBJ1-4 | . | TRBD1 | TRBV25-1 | CASSPPGTGGKLFF | TGTGCCAGCAGTCCACCCGGGACAGGGGGAAAACTGTTTTTT
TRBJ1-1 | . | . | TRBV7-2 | CASSLEFHNTEAFF | TGTGCCAGCAGCTTAGAGTTCCACAACACTGAAGCTTTCTTT
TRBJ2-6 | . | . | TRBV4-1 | CASSQVDLGFSGANVLTF | TGCGCCAGCAGCCAAGTTGACCTTGGATTCTCTGGGGCCAACGTCCTGACTTTC
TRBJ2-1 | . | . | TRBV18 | CASSQSGASYNEQFF | TGTGCCAGCTCTCAAAGCGGAGCCTCCTACAATGAGCAGTTCTTC
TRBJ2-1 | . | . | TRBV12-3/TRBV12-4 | CASSSWASVEQFF | TGTGCCAGCAGTTCCTGGGCTAGCGTTGAGCAGTTCTTC
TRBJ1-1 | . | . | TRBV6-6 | CASSSYIREGDGKAFF | TGTGCCAGCAGTTCCTATATAAGGGAGGGGGATGGTAAAGCTTTCTTT
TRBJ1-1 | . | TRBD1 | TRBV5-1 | CASSLVTGDTEAFF | TGCGCCAGCAGCTTGGTGACAGGGGACACTGAAGCTTTCTTT
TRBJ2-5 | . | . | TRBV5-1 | CASSLGQAQETQYF | TGCGCCAGCAGCCTTGGACAAGCTCAAGAGACCCAGTACTTC
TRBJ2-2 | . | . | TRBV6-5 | CASKRDPLRRELFF | TGTGCCAGCAAACGGGACCCCCTGAGAAGGGAGCTGTTTTTT